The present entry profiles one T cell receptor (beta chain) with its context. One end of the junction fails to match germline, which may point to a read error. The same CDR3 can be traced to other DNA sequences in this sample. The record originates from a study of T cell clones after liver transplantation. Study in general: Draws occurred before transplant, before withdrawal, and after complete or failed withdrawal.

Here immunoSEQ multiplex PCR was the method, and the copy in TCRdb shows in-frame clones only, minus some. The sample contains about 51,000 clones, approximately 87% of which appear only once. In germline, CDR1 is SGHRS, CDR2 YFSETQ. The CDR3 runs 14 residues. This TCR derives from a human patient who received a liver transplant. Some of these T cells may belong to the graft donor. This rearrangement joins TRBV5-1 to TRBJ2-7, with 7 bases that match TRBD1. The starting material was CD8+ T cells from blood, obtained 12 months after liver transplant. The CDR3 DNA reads TGCGCCAGCAGCTCCCGGGACAGAGCCTACGAGCAGTATTTC. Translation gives CASSSRDRAYEQYF.